This T cell receptor beta chain is drawn from a study of T cells after yellow fever vaccination. This clonotype was observed a handful of times. Its antigen is unidentified. Study conclusions and caveats: Any FACS-sorted repertoire could hold abundant clonotypes that contaminate it from the bulk population.

The length of the CDR3 is 14 residues. J lost 3 bases, V lost 4 bases, and 7 bases had no gene match. Per germline, CDR1 SGHDT and CDR2 YYEEEE. In TCRdb, the 5' RACE reads were re-called with MiXCR into one record per CDR3 protein. This table holds over 150,000 distinct CDR3 sequences, 6.2% found once. The source of this sequence is a young man who received the YFV17D yellow fever vaccine. The material was CD4+ T cells sorted from PBMCs, obtained on the day of the first yellow fever vaccination. The chain has TRBV5-6 and TRBJ2-7; 7 bases align to TRBD1. The CDR3 spells CASSPGTEGYEQYF. CDR3 sequence (DNA): TGTGCCAGCAGCCCAGGGACAGAGGGCTACGAGCAGTACTTC.